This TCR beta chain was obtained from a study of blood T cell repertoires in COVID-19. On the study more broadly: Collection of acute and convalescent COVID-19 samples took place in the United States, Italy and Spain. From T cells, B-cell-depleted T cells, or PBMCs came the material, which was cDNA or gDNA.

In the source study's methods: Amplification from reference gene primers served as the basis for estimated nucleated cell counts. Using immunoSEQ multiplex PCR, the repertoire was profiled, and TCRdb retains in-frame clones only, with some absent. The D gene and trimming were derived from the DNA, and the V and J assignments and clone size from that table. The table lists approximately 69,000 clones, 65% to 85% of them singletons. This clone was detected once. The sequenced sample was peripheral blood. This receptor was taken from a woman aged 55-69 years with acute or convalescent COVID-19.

The CDR3 protein is CASNPEETQYF. In nucleotides, the CDR3 is TGTGCCAGCAATCCCGAGGAGACCCAGTACTTC. The chain carries TRBV2 and TRBJ2-5; D is uncertain. The germline V gene encodes CDR1 SNHLY and CDR2 FYNNEI. V shed 7 bases and J shed 5 bases, with 8 bases lying between them. The CDR3 consists of 11 residues.